Following are 8 T cell receptor beta chains from one sample sequenced in a study of blood T cell repertoires in COVID-19. The protocol was immunoSEQ multiplex PCR, while the TCRdb copy is restricted to in-frame clones and leaves out a portion. The sample contains 200,000 to 250,000 clones, 70% to 90% of which appear only once. The specimen was peripheral blood. The source is a man aged 40-50 years with acute or convalescent COVID-19.

The chain links TRBV11-2 to TRBJ1-1; tentatively, D is TRBD1 (5 bases). Trimming pared 5 bases from V and 6 bases from J, leaving 16 bases between. The CDR3 is 14 residues long. The V gene's germline CDR1 is SGHAT and CDR2 FQNNGV. The CDR3 DNA reads as TGTGCCAGCAGCCCGCAGGTCAGGGATCCTGAAGCTTTCTTT. This encodes CASSPQVRDPEAFF.

The chain couples TRBV30 to TRBJ1-4; D not resolved. Trimming removed 4 bases at V and 8 bases at J, with 11 bases between. Germline-derived CDR1 and CDR2 are GTSNPN and SVGIG (reference sequence). The CDR3 sequence is 12 residues long. For the CDR3, the DNA is TGTGCCTGGACGGAGGAAGACGAAAAACTGTTTTTT. Translating gives CAWTEEDEKLFF.

The chain couples TRBV5-6 to TRBJ1-2, with 9 bases identical to TRBD1. V gave up 3 bases and J gave up 4 bases; unmatched junction bases: 4. CDR1 and CDR2 from the germline V gene are SGHDT and YYEEEE. CDR3 size: 14 residues. DNA for the CDR3: TGTGCCAGCAGCTCGACAGGGGGAAGCTATGGCTACACCTTC. Protein product: CASSSTGGSYGYTF.

The chain couples TRBV6-2 or TRBV6-3 to TRBJ1-1, with a possible D match to TRBD1 (6 bases). The V gene's germline CDR1 is MNHEY and CDR2 SVGEGT. This CDR3 spans 12 amino acids. Trimming stripped 4 bases from V and 7 bases from J, with 10 bases between. CDR3 loop: CASSSMTGEAFF. For the CDR3, the DNA is TGTGCCAGCAGTTCTATGACAGGTGAAGCTTTCTTT.

This chain uses TRBV5-4 with TRBJ1-2; 12 positions match TRBD1. This CDR3 region has 16 residues. V lost 4 bases to trimming and J lost 3 bases; unmatched junction nucleotides: 7. Germline-derived CDR1 and CDR2 are SGHNT and YYREEE (reference sequence). CDR3 in amino acids: CASSGLGTGGDYGYTF. DNA of the CDR3: TGTGCCAGCAGCGGCCTCGGGACAGGGGGCGACTATGGCTACACCTTC.

The chain uses TRBV4-1 and TRBJ2-7; 8 nucleotides match TRBD2. The V segment lost 4 bases and the J segment 2 bases; nucleotides outside the gene matches: 7. Germline-derived CDR1 and CDR2 are MGHRA and YSYEKL. This CDR3 spans 15 amino acids. CDR3 in amino acids: CASSPGGGTTYEQYF. DNA for the CDR3: TGCGCCAGCAGCCCCGGGGGGGGAACTACCTACGAGCAGTACTTC.

The genes are TRBV21-1 and TRBJ1-2; the table's TRBD1 call for D was not verified on the DNA. TRBV21-1 has pseudogene status. The CDR3 extends over 11 amino acids. The CDR3 protein is CSRGLRYGYTF. In nucleotides, the CDR3 is TGTTCAAGGGGATTACGCTACGGCTACACCTTC.

The rearrangement joins TRBV5-4 to TRBJ1-2; 8 bases map to TRBD1. Looked up from germline, CDR1 is SGHNT and CDR2 is YYREEE (reference sequence). V shed 0 bases and J 5 bases; nucleotides not matched to a gene: 9. The CDR3 is made up of 16 amino acids. Here the CDR3 DNA reads TGTGCCAGCAGCTTGGCTCAGGGGGCCGGTCCGTATGGCTACACCTTC. Translating gives CASSLAQGAGPYGYTF.